Sequencing of this TCR beta chain was carried out in a study of immune evolution from preneoplasia to lung adenocarcinoma. Libraries were prepared by immunoSEQ multiplex PCR; TCRdb keeps only in-frame clonotypes and omits some of them. Here the sample spans roughly 9,000 clones, around 80% being singletons. The CDR3 runs to 18 residues. Trimming removed 2 bases from V and 2 bases from J; junction bases left unmatched: 12. Germline CDR1 reads ENHRY; CDR2 reads SYGVKD. This chain links TRBV10-3 with TRBJ1-5, with TRBD1 identical over 7 bases. The specimen was FFPE lung adenocarcinoma in situ tissue. This TCR derives from a person between 60 and 79 years old with lung adenocarcinoma. This CDR3 is CAISERGLNIVGNQPQHF. The CDR3, as DNA: TGTGCCATCAGTGAGAGGGGGCTGAATATAGTGGGCAATCAGCCCCAGCATTTT.